This T cell receptor beta chain appears in the sequencing data of a study of early stage breast cancer tumors. Study in general: ER+/PR+/HER2- status applied to about 80% of the 16 invasive breast tumors.

In germline, CDR1 is SGHNT, CDR2 YYREEE (reference sequence). Trimming removed 3 bases from V and 2 bases from J, with 14 bases in between. The CDR3 is 15 amino acids. Only in-frame clones appear in the TCRdb table, and some are missing; sequencing was by immunoSEQ multiplex PCR. The sample lists 25,000 to 30,000 clones, 84% occurring once. The sample taken for sequencing was blood. The receptor's source is a person aged 45-60 years with breast cancer. The chain links TRBV5-4 to TRBJ1-2, with D perhaps matching TRBD1 (6 bases). CDR3 residues: CASSSPSTGNYGYTF. The CDR3 nucleotides are TGTGCCAGCAGCTCCCCATCCACAGGGAACTATGGCTACACCTTC.